The clone carrying this T cell receptor (beta chain) was observed a few times. Germline loops: CDR1 SGHAT, CDR2 FQNNGV. Deletions cut 1 base from V and 6 bases from J, with 10 bases between. The CDR3 length is 14 residues. TCRbeta library preparation incorporated unique molecular identifiers. From the PCR reads, TCRdb called clonotypes with MiXCR, one entry per CDR3 protein. This table has about 340,000 distinct CDR3 sequences, approximately 10% appearing once. The sample comes from a study of T-cell reconstitution after alpha-beta-depleted transplantation in children. This clonotype was obtained from a human donor who donated a stem cell graft to a child with acute lymphoblastic leukemia. The chain has TRBV11-2 and TRBJ1-5; D gene ambiguous. This material consisted of PBMCs from the stem cell graft donor, taken from the stem cell graft. Written as DNA, the CDR3 is TGTGCCAGCAGCTTAGCAGGCTTGGTTCAGCCCCAGCATTTT. Amino acids: CASSLAGLVQPQHF.